This is a list of T cell receptor beta chains from one sample in a study of blood T cell repertoires in COVID-19. Sequenced by immunoSEQ multiplex PCR; TCRdb stores in-frame clones only, minus some. This table has under 350,000 clones, more than 75% appearing once. Material for sequencing was PBMCs or T cells enriched from blood (not recorded which). These receptors were obtained from a woman aged 18-35 years who had recovered from COVID-19. The CDR3 runs from the conserved cysteine through the conserved F or W. Fields, in order: V gene, D gene, clone size, J gene, CDR3 protein, CDR3 DNA. The D gene is left open where the match is weak. Clone size is stated in some rows and not others, as once, few, many or a class when expanded.

V gene: TRBV11-1; D gene: TRBD2; clone size: NA; J gene: TRBJ2-7; CDR3 protein: CASSSPGTSGNYEQYF; CDR3 DNA: TGTGCCAGCAGCTCTCCCGGGACTAGCGGAAACTACGAGCAGTACTTC
V gene: TRBV12-5; D gene: TRBD1; clone size: NA; J gene: TRBJ1-2; CDR3 protein: CASGWGGQDNYGYTF; CDR3 DNA: TGTGCTAGTGGTTGGGGAGGACAGGATAACTATGGCTACACCTTC
V gene: TRBV5-1; D gene: TRBD2; clone size: NA; J gene: TRBJ2-4; CDR3 protein: CASSLPGLADAKNIQYF; CDR3 DNA: TGCGCCAGCAGCTTACCGGGACTAGCGGACGCCAAAAACATTCAGTACTTC
V gene: TRBV5-1; D gene: NA; clone size: few; J gene: TRBJ1-1; CDR3 protein: CASSLSGVTEAFF; CDR3 DNA: TGCGCCAGCAGCTTGTCGGGGGTGACTGAAGCTTTCTTT
V gene: TRBV30; D gene: NA; clone size: NA; J gene: TRBJ1-1; CDR3 protein: CAWAWRNTEAFF; CDR3 DNA: TGTGCCTGGGCATGGAGGAACACTGAAGCTTTCTTT
V gene: TRBV2; D gene: TRBD2; clone size: once; J gene: TRBJ2-2; CDR3 protein: CASSERTSGATGELFF; CDR3 DNA: TGTGCCAGCAGTGAACGGACTAGCGGGGCCACCGGGGAGCTGTTTTTT
V gene: TRBV4-2; D gene: TRBD1; clone size: once; J gene: TRBJ2-2; CDR3 protein: CASSPRDRDDTGELFF; CDR3 DNA: TGTGCCAGCAGCCCCCGAGACAGGGATGACACCGGGGAGCTGTTTTTT
V gene: TRBV19; D gene: TRBD1; clone size: NA; J gene: TRBJ1-1; CDR3 protein: CASSIRPDRVTEAFF; CDR3 DNA: TGTGCCAGTAGTATCCGTCCGGACAGGGTGACTGAAGCTTTCTTT
V gene: TRBV19; D gene: TRBD1; clone size: NA; J gene: TRBJ2-1; CDR3 protein: CASRVGQGARNEQFF; CDR3 DNA: TGTGCCAGTAGGGTGGGACAGGGGGCGCGAAATGAGCAGTTCTTC
V gene: TRBV7-3; D gene: TRBD1; clone size: NA; J gene: TRBJ2-7; CDR3 protein: CASSFIDRGSHEQYF; CDR3 DNA: TGTGCCAGCAGCTTTATAGACAGGGGTTCCCACGAGCAGTACTTC
V gene: TRBV19; D gene: NA; clone size: NA; J gene: TRBJ1-4; CDR3 protein: CASTEATNEKLFF; CDR3 DNA: TGTGCCAGCACGGAGGCAACTAATGAAAAACTGTTTTTT
V gene: TRBV15; D gene: NA; clone size: NA; J gene: TRBJ2-3; CDR3 protein: CATSRTSRSTDTQYF; CDR3 DNA: TGTGCCACCAGCAGAACTAGTCGGAGCACAGATACGCAGTATTTT
V gene: TRBV21-1; D gene: NA; clone size: few; J gene: TRBJ1-6; CDR3 protein: CASSKLGQRGF; CDR3 DNA: TGTGCCAGCAGCAAGTTAGGACAGCGGGGGTTT
V gene: TRBV25-1; D gene: TRBD1; clone size: NA; J gene: TRBJ1-4; CDR3 protein: CASNEGAANEKLFF; CDR3 DNA: TGTGCCAGTAACGAGGGGGCCGCTAATGAAAAACTGTTTTTT
V gene: TRBV18; D gene: NA; clone size: NA; J gene: TRBJ1-6; CDR3 protein: CASSPDLGTDNSPLHF; CDR3 DNA: TGTGCCAGCTCACCAGACCTGGGCACCGATAATTCACCCCTCCACTTT
V gene: TRBV4-1; D gene: TRBD1; clone size: few; J gene: TRBJ1-2; CDR3 protein: CASSGREGTGASNYGYTF; CDR3 DNA: TGCGCCAGCAGCGGACGTGAAGGGACAGGAGCTTCTAACTATGGCTACACCTTC
V gene: TRBV7-3; D gene: NA; clone size: NA; J gene: TRBJ1-5; CDR3 protein: CASSPNSNQPQHF; CDR3 DNA: TGTGCCAGCAGCCCAAATAGCAATCAGCCCCAGCATTTT
V gene: TRBV2; D gene: TRBD2; clone size: NA; J gene: TRBJ2-7; CDR3 protein: CASRRARTSSYEQYF; CDR3 DNA: TGTGCCAGCAGAAGAGCAAGGACTAGCTCCTACGAGCAGTACTTC
V gene: TRBV7-9; D gene: NA; clone size: NA; J gene: TRBJ1-1; CDR3 protein: CASSLNLRERAEAFF; CDR3 DNA: TGTGCCAGCAGCTTAAACTTGAGGGAGCGGGCTGAAGCTTTCTTT
V gene: TRBV5-1; D gene: TRBD1; clone size: NA; J gene: TRBJ2-1; CDR3 protein: CASSLAWGTEYNEQFF; CDR3 DNA: TGCGCCAGCAGCTTGGCTTGGGGGACAGAGTACAATGAGCAGTTCTTC
V gene: TRBV6-5; D gene: TRBD1; clone size: NA; J gene: TRBJ2-7; CDR3 protein: CASRTGQVREQYF; CDR3 DNA: TGTGCCAGCAGGACTGGACAGGTTCGCGAGCAGTACTTC